This entry lists 15 T cell receptor beta chains sequenced from one sample in a study of CD8+CD57+ T cells in acquired aplastic anemia. Profiling that covered TCR beta VDJ and CDR3 relied on genomic DNA as its template. TCRdb re-analysed the reads in MiXCR, keeping a single row per CDR3 protein. The top ten clones hold roughly 1.1% of a sample with about 220,000 distinct CDR3 sequences, about 37% of them seen once. Sequencing was done on a sample of sorted CD4+, CD8+, or CD8+CD57+ T cells (not recorded which) from PBMCs. The source of these receptors is a human donor in good health, serving as a control.

This clonotype was seen at least ten times. The rearrangement uses TRBV20-1 and TRBJ1-1; TRBD1 matches 7 bases. Trimming cost V 3 bases and J 4 bases; bases outside gene matches: 5. The CDR3 consists of 13 residues. The germline V gene has CDR1 DFQATT and CDR2 SNEGSKA (reference sequence). This chain's CDR3 is CSARATGRTEAFF. CDR3 bases: TGCAGTGCTAGGGCGACAGGGCGCACTGAAGCTTTCTTT.

The chain combines TRBV5-4 with TRBJ1-6, with 8 positions matching TRBD1. Trimming removed 3 bases from V and 5 bases from J; junction bases left unmatched: 7. CDR3 length equals 16 residues. The germline V gene encodes CDR1 SGHNT and CDR2 YYREEE (reference sequence). The CDR3: CASSWGQVANNSPLHF. The DNA of the CDR3 is TGTGCCAGCAGCTGGGGACAGGTCGCAAATAATTCACCCCTCCACTTT.

The chain couples TRBV10-3 to TRBJ2-7; D tentatively reads TRBD1 or TRBD2 (5 bases each). Trimming shortened V by 10 bases and J by 2 bases, and 30 bases separated the two germline ends. The CDR3 extends over 18 amino acids. CDR1 is ENHRY, CDR2 SYGVKD, per germline. In DNA form, the CDR3 reads TGTGCCAGCAGGACGGCGGCAGGGAGTGAAGTATCGGCCTACGAGCAGTACTTC. It specifies CASRTAAGSEVSAYEQYF.

This clonotype was detected many times. The rearrangement links TRBV10-1 to TRBJ2-7, with TRBD1 matching over 9 bases. V was clipped by 2 bases and J by 2 bases; unmatched bases: 4. Germline V gene data show CDR1 as WNHNN and CDR2 as SYGVQD (reference sequence). This CDR3 has 15 residues. The CDR3 coding sequence is TGCGCCAGCAGTGAGCGGACAGGGGTCCCCTACGAGCAGTACTTC. Translation: CASSERTGVPYEQYF.

With respect to this clonotype: Germline is not matched at one junction end, which may reflect a read error. The chain employs TRBV20-1 and TRBJ2-2; 11 bases agree with TRBD2. Germline loops: CDR1 DFQATT, CDR2 SNEGSKA (reference sequence). The CDR3 has 14 residues. Here the CDR3 DNA reads TGCAGTGCCTTAGCGGGAGGGAACACCGGGGAGCTGCTTTTT. The encoded protein is CSALAGGNTGELLF.

This clonotype appeared a few times. V is TRBV27 and J is TRBJ1-5; D might be TRBD1 (6 bases). The CDR3 contains 15 residues. Trimming left V 10 bases short and J 3 bases short, with 19 bases between. Germline-derived CDR1 and CDR2 are MNHEY and SMNVEV (reference sequence). The CDR3 nucleotides are TGTGCCAACAACCAACAGGGTAGACTCAATCAGCCCCAGCATTTT. This codes for CANNQQGRLNQPQHF.

Ten or more counts support this clonotype. The chain links TRBV20-1 to TRBJ2-3; D remains ambiguous. V lost 3 bases to trimming and J lost 3 bases, with 10 bases between them. Germline CDR1 reads DFQATT; CDR2 reads SNEGSKA (reference sequence). The length of the CDR3 is 13 residues. The CDR3 DNA sequence: TGCAGTGCTAGTAGAGTGGGGACAGATACGCAGTATTTT. Translation gives CSASRVGTDTQYF.

This clonotype was counted ten times or more. The rearrangement uses TRBV12-3 or TRBV12-4 and TRBJ1-3; D is perhaps TRBD1 (5 bases). V was cut by 3 bases and J by 4 bases, with 13 bases left in between. The length of the CDR3 is 15 residues. DNA for the CDR3: TGTGCCAGCAGTTTCTTGGGGGGTCAAGGAAACACCATATATTTT. This gives the protein CASSFLGGQGNTIYF.

This clonotype was detected ten times or more. This chain links TRBV20-1 with TRBJ2-5; D is unclear. Germline V gives CDR1 DFQATT, CDR2 SNEGSKA (reference sequence). CDR3 length: 13 amino acids. V was shortened by 0 bases and J by 4 bases, with 9 bases between the two germline ends. CDR3 loop: CSARDQNGETQYF. In nucleotides, the CDR3 is TGCAGTGCTAGAGATCAAAATGGAGAGACCCAGTACTTC.

This sequence joins TRBV10-3 and TRBJ1-6; no clear D. The CDR3 consists of 14 residues. Germline values: CDR1 ENHRY, CDR2 SYGVKD. The V and J ends lost 4 bases and 5 bases respectively, with 9 bases between them. For the CDR3, the DNA is TGTGCCATCAGTGCAAGCAATGATAATTCACCCCTCCACTTT. Its protein product is CAISASNDNSPLHF.

The gene calls are TRBV20-1 and TRBJ1-6; possible D gene TRBD1, 5 bases. The germline CDR1 and CDR2 sequences are DFQATT and SNEGSKA (reference sequence). There are 15 residues in the CDR3. Trimming took off 5 bases at V and 10 bases at J, with 21 bases between the two ends. The CDR3 DNA follows: TGCAGTGCTCCGGACAATCAGGGCACGGGATCACCCCTCCACTTT. The encoded protein is CSAPDNQGTGSPLHF.

This clonotype has more than one count but fewer than ten. The chain couples TRBV5-1 to TRBJ2-1; D is tentatively TRBD1 or TRBD2 (5 bases each). Germline CDR1 is SGHRS and CDR2 is YFSETQ. V was pared by 1 base and J by 8 bases, with 19 bases between. The CDR3 is made up of 16 amino acids. The CDR3 nucleotides are TGCGCCAGCAGCTTGACGGGACGACGACACGAGTATGAGCAGTTCTTC. This translates into CASSLTGRRHEYEQFF.

The chain has TRBV9 and TRBJ1-6; D may be TRBD1 (5 bases). The V end lost 5 bases, the J end lost 7 bases, and 22 bases lay between the germline ends. The CDR3 is 17 amino acids. In germline, CDR1 is SGDLS, CDR2 YYNGEE. CDR3 in DNA: TGTGCCAGCAGTGTCCTCCCGACAGATCCCTCGAATTCACCCCTCCACTTT. This gives the protein CASSVLPTDPSNSPLHF.

This chain connects TRBV29-1 to TRBJ2-1, with unresolved D. CDR3 length equals 10 residues. Trimming took 4 bases from V and 8 from J, leaving 6 bases between them. Germline V gene data show CDR1 as SQVTM and CDR2 as ANQGSEA. The CDR3 bases are TGCAGCGTTGTTTGGGATGAGCAGTTCTTC. Translated: CSVVWDEQFF.

J is TRBJ2-3 and V is TRBV30; D ambiguous. Germline-derived CDR1 and CDR2 are GTSNPN and SVGIG (reference sequence). The germline V and J ends were trimmed by 2 bases and 2 bases, with 8 bases remaining between them. The CDR3 runs to 13 residues. In DNA, the CDR3 is TGTGCCTGGAGTTACGGACCCACAGATACGCAGTATTTT. Its protein product is CAWSYGPTDTQYF.